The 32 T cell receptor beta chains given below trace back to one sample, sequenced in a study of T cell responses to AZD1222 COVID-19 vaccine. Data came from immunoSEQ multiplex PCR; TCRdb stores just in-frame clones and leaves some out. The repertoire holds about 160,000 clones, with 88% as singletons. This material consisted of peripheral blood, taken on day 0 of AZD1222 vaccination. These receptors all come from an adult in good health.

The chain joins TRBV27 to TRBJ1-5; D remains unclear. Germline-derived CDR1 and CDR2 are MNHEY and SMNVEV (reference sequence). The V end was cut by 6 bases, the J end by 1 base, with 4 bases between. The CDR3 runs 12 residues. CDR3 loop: CASRRSNQPQHF. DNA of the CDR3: TGTGCCAGCAGGCGCAGCAATCAGCCCCAGCATTTT.

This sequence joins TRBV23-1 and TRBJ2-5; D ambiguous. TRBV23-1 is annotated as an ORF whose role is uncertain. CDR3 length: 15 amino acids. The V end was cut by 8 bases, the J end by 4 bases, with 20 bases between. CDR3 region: CASAPNTTEGETQYF. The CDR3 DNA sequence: TGCGCCAGCGCACCCAATACTACGGAAGGAGAGACCCAGTACTTC.

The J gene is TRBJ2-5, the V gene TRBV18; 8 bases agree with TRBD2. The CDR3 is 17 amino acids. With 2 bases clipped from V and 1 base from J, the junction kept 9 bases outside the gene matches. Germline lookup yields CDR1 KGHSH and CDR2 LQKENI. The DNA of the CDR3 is TGTGCCAGCTCACCATTAGACCTAGCGGGCCTCCAAGAGACCCAGTACTTC. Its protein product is CASSPLDLAGLQETQYF.

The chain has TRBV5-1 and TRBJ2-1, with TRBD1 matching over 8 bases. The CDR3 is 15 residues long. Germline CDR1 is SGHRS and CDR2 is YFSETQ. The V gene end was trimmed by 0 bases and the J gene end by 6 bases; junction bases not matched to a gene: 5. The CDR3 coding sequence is TGCGCCAGCAGCTTGGGGGCAGGGGGCCGCAATGAGCAGTTCTTC. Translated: CASSLGAGGRNEQFF.

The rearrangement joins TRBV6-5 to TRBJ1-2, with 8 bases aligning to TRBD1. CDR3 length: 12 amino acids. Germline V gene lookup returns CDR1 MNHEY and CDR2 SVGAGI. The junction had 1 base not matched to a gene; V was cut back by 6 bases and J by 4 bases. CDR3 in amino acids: CASRGQVYGYTF. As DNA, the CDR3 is TGTGCCAGCAGGGGACAGGTCTATGGCTACACCTTC.

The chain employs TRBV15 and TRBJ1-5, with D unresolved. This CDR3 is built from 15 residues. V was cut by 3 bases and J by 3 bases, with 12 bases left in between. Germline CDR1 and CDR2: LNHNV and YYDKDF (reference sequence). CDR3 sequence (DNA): TGTGCCACCAGCAGGGACCCCCTCAACAATCAGCCCCAGCATTTT. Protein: CATSRDPLNNQPQHF.

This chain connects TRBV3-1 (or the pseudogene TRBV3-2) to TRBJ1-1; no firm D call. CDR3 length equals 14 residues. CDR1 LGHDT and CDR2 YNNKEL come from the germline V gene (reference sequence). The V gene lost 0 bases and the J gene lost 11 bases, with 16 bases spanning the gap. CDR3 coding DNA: TGTGCCAGCAGCCAAGAACTAGAGGGAACGGGCGCTTTCTTT. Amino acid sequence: CASSQELEGTGAFF.

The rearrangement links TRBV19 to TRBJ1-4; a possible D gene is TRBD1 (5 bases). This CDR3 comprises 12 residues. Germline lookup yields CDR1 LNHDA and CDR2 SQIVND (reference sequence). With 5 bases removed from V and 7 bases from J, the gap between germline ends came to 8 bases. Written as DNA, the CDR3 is TGTGCCAGTAGTCAGACAGTTGAAAAACTGTTTTTT. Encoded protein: CASSQTVEKLFF. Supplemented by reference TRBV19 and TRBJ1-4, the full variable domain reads DGGITQSPKYLFRKEGQNVTLSCEQNLNHDAMYWYRQDPGQGLRLIYYSQIVNDFQKGDIAEGYSVSREKKESFPLTVTSAQKNPTAFYLCASSQTVEKLFFGSGTQLSVL.

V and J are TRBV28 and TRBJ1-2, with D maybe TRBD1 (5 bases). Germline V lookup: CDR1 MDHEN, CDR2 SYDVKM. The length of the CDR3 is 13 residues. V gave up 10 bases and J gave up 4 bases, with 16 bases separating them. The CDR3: CATGRDGRYGYTF. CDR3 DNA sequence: TGTGCCACCGGACGGGACGGACGCTATGGCTACACCTTC.

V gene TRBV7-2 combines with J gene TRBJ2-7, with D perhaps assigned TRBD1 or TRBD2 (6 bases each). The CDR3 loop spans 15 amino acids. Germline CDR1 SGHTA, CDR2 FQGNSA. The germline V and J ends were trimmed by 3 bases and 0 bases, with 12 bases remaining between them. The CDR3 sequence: CASSLPGASSYEQYF. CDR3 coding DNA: TGTGCCAGCAGCTTGCCGGGGGCTAGCTCCTACGAGCAGTACTTC.

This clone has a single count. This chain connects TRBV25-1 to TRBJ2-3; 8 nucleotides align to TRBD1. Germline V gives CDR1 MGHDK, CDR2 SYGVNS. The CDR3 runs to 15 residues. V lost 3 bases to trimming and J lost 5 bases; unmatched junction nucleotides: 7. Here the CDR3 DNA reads TGTGCCAGCAGTGAGCGCAGGGGGCTGGGAGATACGCAGTATTTT. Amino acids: CASSERRGLGDTQYF.

The CDR3 region is CASSPGGSNQPQHF. CDR3 nucleotides: TGTGCCAGCAGCCCCGGGGGTAGCAATCAGCCCCAGCATTTT. The rearrangement joins TRBV7-9 to TRBJ1-5; D possibly corresponds to TRBD1 (5 bases). The CDR3 sequence is 14 residues long. Germline CDR1 reads SEHNR; CDR2 reads FQNEAQ (reference sequence). V lost 5 bases and J lost 0, with 8 bases in between.

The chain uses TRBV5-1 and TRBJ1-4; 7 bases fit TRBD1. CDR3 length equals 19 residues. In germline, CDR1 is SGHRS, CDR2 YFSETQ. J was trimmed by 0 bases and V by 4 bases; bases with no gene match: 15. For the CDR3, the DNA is TGCGCCAGCAGCCTGTTCGGTGTGGCGCAGGGGGCAACTAATGAAAAACTGTTTTTT. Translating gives CASSLFGVAQGATNEKLFF.

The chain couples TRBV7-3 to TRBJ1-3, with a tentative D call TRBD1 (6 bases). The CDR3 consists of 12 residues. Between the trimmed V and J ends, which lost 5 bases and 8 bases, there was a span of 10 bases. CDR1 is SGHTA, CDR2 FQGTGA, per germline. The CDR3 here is CASSLGGDTIYF. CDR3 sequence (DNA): TGTGCCAGCAGCCTAGGGGGGGACACCATATATTTT. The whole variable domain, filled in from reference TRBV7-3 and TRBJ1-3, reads GAGVSQTPSNKVTEKGKYVELRCDPISGHTALYWYRQSLGQGPEFLIYFQGTGAADDSGLPNDRFFAVRPEGSVSTLKIQRTERGDSAVYLCASSLGGDTIYFGEGSWLTVV.

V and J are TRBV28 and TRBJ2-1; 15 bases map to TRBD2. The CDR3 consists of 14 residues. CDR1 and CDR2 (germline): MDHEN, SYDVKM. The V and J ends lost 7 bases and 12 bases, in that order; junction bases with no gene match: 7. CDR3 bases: TGTGCCAGCACTAGGACTAGCGGGGGGGCTGCGCAGTTCTTC. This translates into CASTRTSGGAAQFF.

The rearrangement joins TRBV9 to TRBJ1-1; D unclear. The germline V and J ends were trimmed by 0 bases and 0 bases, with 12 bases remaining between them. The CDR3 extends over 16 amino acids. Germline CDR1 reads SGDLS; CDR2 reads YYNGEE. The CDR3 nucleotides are TGTGCCAGCAGCGTAGACGCTGGCAGCATGAACACTGAAGCTTTCTTT. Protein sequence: CASSVDAGSMNTEAFF.

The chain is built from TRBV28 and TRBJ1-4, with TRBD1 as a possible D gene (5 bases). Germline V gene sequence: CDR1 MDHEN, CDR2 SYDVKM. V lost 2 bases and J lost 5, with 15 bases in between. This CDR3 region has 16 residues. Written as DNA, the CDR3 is TGTGCCAGCAGTTTAGACCAAGGGACGGCGAATGAAAAACTGTTTTTT. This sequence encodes CASSLDQGTANEKLFF. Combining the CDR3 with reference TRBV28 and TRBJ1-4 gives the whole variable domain DVKVTQSSRYLVKRTGEKVFLECVQDMDHENMFWYRQDPGLGLRLIYFSYDVKMKEKGDIPEGYSVSREKKERFSLILESASTNQTSMYLCASSLDQGTANEKLFFGSGTQLSVL.

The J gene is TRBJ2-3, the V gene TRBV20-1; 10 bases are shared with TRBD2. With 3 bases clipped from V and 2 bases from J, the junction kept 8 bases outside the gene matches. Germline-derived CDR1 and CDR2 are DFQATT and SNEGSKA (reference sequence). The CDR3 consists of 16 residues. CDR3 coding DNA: TGCAGTGCTAGTAAGGCTAGCGGGAGAGTCACAGATACGCAGTATTTT. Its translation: CSASKASGRVTDTQYF.

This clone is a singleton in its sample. The CDR3 nucleotides read TGTGCCAGCTTATCTTTAGGGACGACAGATACGCAGTATTTT. This sequence encodes CASLSLGTTDTQYF. The rearrangement links TRBV27 to TRBJ2-3; D is tentatively TRBD1 or TRBD2 (5 bases each). The CDR3 is 14 amino acids. Trimming left V 8 bases short and J 3 bases short, with 15 bases between. CDR1 is MNHEY and CDR2 is SMNVEV in the germline V gene (reference sequence).

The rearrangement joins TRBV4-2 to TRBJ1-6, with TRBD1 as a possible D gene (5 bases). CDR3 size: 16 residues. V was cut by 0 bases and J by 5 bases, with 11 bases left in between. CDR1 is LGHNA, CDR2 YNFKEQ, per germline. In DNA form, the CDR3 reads TGTGCCAGCAGCCAAGATGGGGGTATGAATAATTCACCCCTCCACTTT. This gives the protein CASSQDGGMNNSPLHF.

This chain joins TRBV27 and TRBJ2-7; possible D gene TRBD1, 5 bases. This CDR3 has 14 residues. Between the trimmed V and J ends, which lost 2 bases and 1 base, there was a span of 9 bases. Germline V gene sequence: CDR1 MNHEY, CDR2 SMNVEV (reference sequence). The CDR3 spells CASSLTPGSYEQYF. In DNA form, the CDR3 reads TGTGCCAGCAGTTTAACCCCAGGGTCCTACGAGCAGTACTTC.

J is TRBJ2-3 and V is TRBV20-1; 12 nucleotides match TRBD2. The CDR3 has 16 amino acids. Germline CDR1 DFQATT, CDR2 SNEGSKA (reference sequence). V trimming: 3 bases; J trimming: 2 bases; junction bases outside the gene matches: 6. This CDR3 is CSASLTSGGVTDTQYF. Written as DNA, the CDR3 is TGCAGTGCTAGTCTGACTAGCGGGGGCGTCACAGATACGCAGTATTTT.

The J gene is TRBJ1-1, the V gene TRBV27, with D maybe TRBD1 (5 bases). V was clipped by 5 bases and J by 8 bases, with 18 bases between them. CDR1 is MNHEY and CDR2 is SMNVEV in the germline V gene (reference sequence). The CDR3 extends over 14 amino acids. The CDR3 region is CASSKTGALIEAFF. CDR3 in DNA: TGTGCCAGCAGTAAGACCGGGGCCCTAATCGAAGCTTTCTTT.

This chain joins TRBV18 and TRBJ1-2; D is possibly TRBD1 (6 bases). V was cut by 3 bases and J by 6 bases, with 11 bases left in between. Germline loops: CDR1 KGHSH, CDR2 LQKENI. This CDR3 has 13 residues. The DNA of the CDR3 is TGTGCCAGCTCACCGGAACAGGGAAATGGCTACACCTTC. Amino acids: CASSPEQGNGYTF.

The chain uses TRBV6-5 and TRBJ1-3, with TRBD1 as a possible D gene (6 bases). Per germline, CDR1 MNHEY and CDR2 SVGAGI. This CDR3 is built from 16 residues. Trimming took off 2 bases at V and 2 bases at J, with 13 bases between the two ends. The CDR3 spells CASSYRKTGAGNTIYF. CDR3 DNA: TGTGCCAGCAGTTACCGTAAGACAGGAGCTGGAAACACCATATATTTT.

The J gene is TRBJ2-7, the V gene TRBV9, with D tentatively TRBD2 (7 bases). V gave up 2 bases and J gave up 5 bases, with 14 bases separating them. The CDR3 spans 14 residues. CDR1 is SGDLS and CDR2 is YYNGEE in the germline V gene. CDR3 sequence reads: CASSVGGQPHEQYF. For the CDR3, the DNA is TGTGCCAGCAGCGTGGGGGGGCAGCCCCACGAGCAGTACTTC.

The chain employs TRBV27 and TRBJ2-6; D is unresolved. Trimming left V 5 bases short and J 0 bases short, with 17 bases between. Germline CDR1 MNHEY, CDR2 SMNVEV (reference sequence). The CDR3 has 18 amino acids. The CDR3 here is CASSPATESRSGANVLTF. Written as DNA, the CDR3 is TGTGCCAGCAGTCCCGCCACGGAATCCCGCTCTGGGGCCAACGTCCTGACTTTC.

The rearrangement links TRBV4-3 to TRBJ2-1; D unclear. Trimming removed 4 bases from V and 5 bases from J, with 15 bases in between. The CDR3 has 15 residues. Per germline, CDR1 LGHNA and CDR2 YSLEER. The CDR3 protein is CASSPVASPNNEQFF. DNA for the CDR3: TGCGCCAGCAGCCCAGTGGCTTCACCTAACAATGAGCAGTTCTTC.

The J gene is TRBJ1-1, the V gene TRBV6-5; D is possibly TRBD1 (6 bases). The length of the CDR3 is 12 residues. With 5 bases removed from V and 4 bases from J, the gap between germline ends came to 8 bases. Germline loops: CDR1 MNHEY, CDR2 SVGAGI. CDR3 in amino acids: CASSRQATEAFF. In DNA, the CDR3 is TGTGCCAGCAGTAGACAGGCCACTGAAGCTTTCTTT.

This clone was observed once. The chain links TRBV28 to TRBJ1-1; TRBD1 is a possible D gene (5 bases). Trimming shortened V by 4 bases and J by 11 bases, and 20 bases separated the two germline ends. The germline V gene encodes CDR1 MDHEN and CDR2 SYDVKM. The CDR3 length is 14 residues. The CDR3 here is CASSSGTADLGAFF. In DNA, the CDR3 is TGTGCCAGCAGTTCCGGGACGGCGGACTTGGGGGCTTTCTTT.

CDR3 DNA: TGCGCCAGCAGCTTGGGGCCGGACACCTCCTACAATGAGCAGTTCTTC. Translated, it gives CASSLGPDTSYNEQFF. V is TRBV5-1 and J is TRBJ2-1; perhaps TRBD1 as D (5 bases). Germline-derived CDR1 and CDR2 are SGHRS and YFSETQ. The V and J ends lost 0 bases and 0 bases respectively, with 10 bases between them. The CDR3 has 16 amino acids. Variable domain in full (rest from reference TRBV5-1 and TRBJ2-1): KAGVTQTPRYLIKTRGQQVTLSCSPISGHRSVSWYQQTPGQGLQFLFEYFSETQRNKGNFPGRFSGRQFSNSRSEMNVSTLELGDSALYLCASSLGPDTSYNEQFFGPGTRLTVL.

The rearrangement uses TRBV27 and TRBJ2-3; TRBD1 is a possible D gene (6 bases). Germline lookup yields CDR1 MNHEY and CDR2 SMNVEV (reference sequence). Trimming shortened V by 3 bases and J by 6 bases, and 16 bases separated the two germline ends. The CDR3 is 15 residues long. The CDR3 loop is CASSFSLGAPDTQYF. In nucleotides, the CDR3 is TGTGCCAGCAGTTTTTCTTTGGGGGCCCCGGATACGCAGTATTTT.